This TCR beta chain was profiled in a study of T cells in Graves' hyperthyroidism and ophthalmopathy. From RNA transcripts, TCR beta CDR3 regions were amplified. A set of HTBI primers served as the primers for a first-round RT-PCR of the TCR CDR3. TCRdb re-called the multiplex PCR reads with MiXCR, one entry per CDR3 protein. Counted here are around 500,000 distinct CDR3 sequences, about 16% occurring once; the ten biggest clones make up approximately 30%. Trimming pared 10 bases from V and 1 base from J, leaving 12 bases between. Per the germline V gene, CDR1 is SGHVS and CDR2 is FQNEAQ. The CDR3 sequence is 13 residues long. Each 10 ml fresh peripheral blood draw supplied the PBMCs.

Sequenced input: blood. The clonotype was recovered from a woman in her twenties or thirties with Graves' ophthalmopathy. The V and J genes are TRBV7-8 and TRBJ2-3, with a tentative D call TRBD2 (5 bases). This CDR3 is CATRRQGTDTQYF. CDR3 bases: TGTGCCACCCGGAGGCAGGGCACAGATACGCAGTATTTT.